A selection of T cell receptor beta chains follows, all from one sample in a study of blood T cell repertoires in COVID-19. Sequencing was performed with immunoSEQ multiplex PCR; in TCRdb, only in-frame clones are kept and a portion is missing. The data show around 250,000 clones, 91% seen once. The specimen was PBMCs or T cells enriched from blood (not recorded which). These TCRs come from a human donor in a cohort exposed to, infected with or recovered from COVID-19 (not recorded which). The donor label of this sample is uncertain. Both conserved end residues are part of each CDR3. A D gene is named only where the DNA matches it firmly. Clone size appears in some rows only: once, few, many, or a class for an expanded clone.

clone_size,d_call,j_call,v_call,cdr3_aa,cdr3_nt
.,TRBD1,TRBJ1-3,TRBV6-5,CASSYSRQGGNTIYF,TGTGCCAGCAGTTACTCGAGACAGGGGGGAAACACCATATATTTT
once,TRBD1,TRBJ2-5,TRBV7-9,CASSLWTGKETQYF,TGTGCCAGCAGCTTATGGACAGGGAAAGAGACCCAGTACTTC
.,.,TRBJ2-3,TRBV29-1,CSVEMQGRGSDTQYF,TGCAGCGTTGAAATGCAGGGAAGGGGGTCAGATACGCAGTATTTT
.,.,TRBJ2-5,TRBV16,CASSHVTGEGPQETQYF,TGTGCCAGCAGCCACGTGACAGGGGAGGGTCCCCAAGAGACCCAGTACTTC
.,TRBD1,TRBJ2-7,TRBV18,CASSPGDRGDEQYF,TGTGCCAGCTCACCAGGGGACAGGGGGGACGAGCAGTACTTC
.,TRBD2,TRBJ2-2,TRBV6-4,CASSDWTSGGPNTGELFF,TGTGCCAGCAGTGACTGGACTAGCGGGGGACCGAACACCGGGGAGCTGTTTTTT
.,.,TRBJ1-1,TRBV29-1,CSVRIRGQEAFF,TGCAGCGTCCGAATAAGGGGTCAGGAAGCTTTCTTT
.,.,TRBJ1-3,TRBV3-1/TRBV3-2,CASSQELQGNTIYF,TGTGCCAGCAGCCAAGAACTTCAAGGAAACACCATATATTTT
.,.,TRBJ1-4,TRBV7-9,CASSSGEMTSGSSWELFF,TGTGCCAGCAGCTCCGGGGAGATGACAAGCGGATCGTCGTGGGAACTGTTTTTT
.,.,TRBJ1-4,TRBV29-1,CSAGPRGEKLFF,TGCAGCGCCGGGCCCCGGGGTGAAAAACTGTTTTTT
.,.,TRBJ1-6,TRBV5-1,CASRGESYNSPLHF,TGCGCCAGCAGGGGAGAGTCCTATAATTCACCCCTCCACTTT
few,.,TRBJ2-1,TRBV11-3,CASSLEGQGDPFF,TGTGCCAGCAGCTTAGAAGGGCAGGGCGATCCGTTCTTC
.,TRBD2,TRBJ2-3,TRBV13,CASSLVAGVHFTDTQYF,TGTGCCAGCAGCTTGGTAGCGGGGGTTCACTTCACAGATACGCAGTATTTT
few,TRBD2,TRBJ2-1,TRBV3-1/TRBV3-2,CASSLLAGGGNEQFF,TGTGCCAGCAGCCTACTAGCGGGGGGAGGTAATGAGCAGTTCTTC
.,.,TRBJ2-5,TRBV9,CASSPGGLATQYF,TGTGCCAGCAGCCCCGGAGGGCTAGCGACCCAGTACTTC
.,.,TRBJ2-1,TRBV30,CACKAGNEQFF,TGTGCCTGTAAGGCGGGGAATGAGCAGTTCTTC
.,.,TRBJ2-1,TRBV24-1,CATNRVSYNEQFF,TGTGCCACCAACAGGGTTTCCTACAATGAGCAGTTCTTC
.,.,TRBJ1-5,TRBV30,CAWNFGGGSEPQHF,TGTGCCTGGAATTTCGGCGGGGGGTCTGAGCCCCAGCATTTT
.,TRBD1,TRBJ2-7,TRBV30,CAWSVSDRVCF,TGTGCCTGGAGTGTAAGCGACAGGGTGTGTTTC
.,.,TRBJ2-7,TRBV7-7,CASSLGPTRIHSYEQYF,TGTGCCAGCAGCTTAGGCCCGACTAGGATCCACTCCTACGAGCAGTACTTC
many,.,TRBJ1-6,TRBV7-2,CASSLDGAGNNSPLHF,TGTGCCAGCAGCTTAGATGGCGCCGGGAACAATTCACCCCTCCACTTT
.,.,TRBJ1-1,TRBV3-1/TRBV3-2,CASSQDPSNTEAFF,TGTGCCAGCAGCCAAGATCCCAGTAACACTGAAGCTTTCTTT
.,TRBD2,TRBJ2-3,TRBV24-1,CATGTSDTDTQYF,TGTGCCACCGGGACTAGCGATACAGATACGCAGTATTTT
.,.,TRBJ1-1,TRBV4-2,CASSRTRDMAEAFF,TGTGCCAGCAGCCGGACCCGGGACATGGCTGAAGCTTTCTTT
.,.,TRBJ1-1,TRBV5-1,CASSLARGPTEAFF,TGCGCCAGCAGCTTGGCCCGAGGTCCCACTGAAGCTTTCTTT
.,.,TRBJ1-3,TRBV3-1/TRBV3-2,CASSRSGVSGNTIYF,TGTGCCAGCAGCCGTTCAGGGGTCTCTGGAAACACCATATATTTT
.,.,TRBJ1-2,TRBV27,CASGKTGRANYGYTF,TGTGCCAGCGGAAAGACCGGGAGAGCTAACTATGGCTACACCTTC
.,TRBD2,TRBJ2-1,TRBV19,CASSSGGYNEQFF,TGTGCCAGTTCTAGCGGGGGGTACAATGAGCAGTTCTTC
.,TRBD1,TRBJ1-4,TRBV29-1,CSVADRGNEKLFF,TGCAGCGTCGCAGACAGGGGGAATGAAAAACTGTTTTTT
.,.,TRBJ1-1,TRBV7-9,CASSRTEEAFF,TGTGCCAGCAGTCGGACAGAGGAAGCTTTCTTT
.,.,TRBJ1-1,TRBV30,CAWSVLGQESTEAFF,TGTGCCTGGAGTGTACTGGGGCAAGAATCCACTGAAGCTTTCTTT
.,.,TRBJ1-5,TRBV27,CASSFREDQPQHF,TGTGCCAGCAGTTTTAGGGAGGATCAGCCCCAGCATTTT
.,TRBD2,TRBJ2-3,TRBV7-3,CASSSGTSADTQYF,TGTGCCAGCAGCTCAGGGACTAGTGCAGATACGCAGTATTTT
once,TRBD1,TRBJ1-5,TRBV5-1,CASSSGQGNQPQHF,TGCGCCAGCAGCTCGGGACAGGGGAATCAGCCCCAGCATTTT
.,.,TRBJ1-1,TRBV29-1,CSVRRPNTEAFF,TGCAGCGTGCGCAGGCCGAACACTGAAGCTTTCTTT
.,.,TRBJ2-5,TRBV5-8,CASSLGRTLSEETQYF,TGTGCCAGCAGCTTGGGAAGGACTCTAAGTGAGGAGACCCAGTACTTC
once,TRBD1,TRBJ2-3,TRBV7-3,CASSVPGGGSTDTQYF,TGTGCCAGCAGCGTCCCAGGGGGCGGGAGCACAGATACGCAGTATTTT
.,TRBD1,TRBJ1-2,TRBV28,CASSPGQGGRYTF,TGTGCCAGCAGTCCGGGACAGGGTGGCCGCTACACCTTC
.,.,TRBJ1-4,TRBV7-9,CASLGGPEKLFF,TGTGCCAGCCTGGGAGGGCCCGAAAAACTGTTTTTT
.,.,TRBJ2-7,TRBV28,CASAGQGYEQYF,TGTGCCAGCGCCGGACAAGGCTACGAGCAGTACTTC
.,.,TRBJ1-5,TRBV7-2,CASSLGANQPQHF,TGTGCCAGCAGCTTAGGGGCAAACCAGCCCCAGCATTTT
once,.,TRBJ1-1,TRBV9,CASKGDTEAFF,TGTGCCAGTAAGGGGGACACTGAAGCTTTCTTT
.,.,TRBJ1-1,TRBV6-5,CASSYSAGEAFF,TGTGCCAGCAGTTACTCGGCAGGAGAAGCTTTCTTT
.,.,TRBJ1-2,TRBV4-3,CASSQDRGGGYGYTF,TGCGCCAGCAGCCAAGATCGGGGTGGCGGCTATGGCTACACCTTC
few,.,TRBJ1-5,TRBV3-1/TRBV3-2,CASSPSFSNQPQHF,TGTGCCAGCAGCCCCTCCTTTAGCAATCAGCCCCAGCATTTT
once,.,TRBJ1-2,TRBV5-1,CASSFSGLQGYTF,TGCGCCAGCAGCTTTTCAGGGCTTCAAGGCTACACCTTC
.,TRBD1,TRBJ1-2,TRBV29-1,CSVATGGADGYTF,TGCAGCGTTGCAACAGGGGGCGCGGATGGCTACACCTTC
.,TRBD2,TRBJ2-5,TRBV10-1,CASSAGGTQYF,TGCGCCAGCAGTGCGGGGGGGACCCAGTACTTC
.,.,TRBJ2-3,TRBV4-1,CASSQDLATRVDTQYF,TGCGCCAGCAGCCAAGATCTGGCCACTAGGGTAGATACGCAGTATTTT
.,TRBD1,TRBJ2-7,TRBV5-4,CASSPDRENEQYF,TGTGCCAGCAGCCCGGACAGGGAGAACGAGCAGTACTTC
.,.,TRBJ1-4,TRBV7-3,CASSLRGGRTEKLFF,TGTGCCAGCAGCTTACGAGGGGGAAGGACTGAAAAACTGTTTTTT
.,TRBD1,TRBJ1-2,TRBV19,CASSFGQAAFYGYTF,TGTGCCAGTAGTTTCGGACAGGCCGCCTTCTATGGCTACACCTTC
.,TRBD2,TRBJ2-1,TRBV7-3,CASSLELAGALSSYNEQFF,TGTGCCAGCAGCTTAGAACTAGCGGGGGCCCTGAGCTCCTACAATGAGCAGTTCTTC